A single sample is the source of the 20 T cell receptor beta chains below, sequenced in a study of blood T cell repertoires in COVID-19. The protocol was immunoSEQ multiplex PCR, while the TCRdb copy is restricted to in-frame clones and leaves out a portion. Of approximately 250,000 clones in the sample, around 83% were seen once. The specimen was peripheral blood. These receptors all stem from a man between 18 and 29 years old with active or convalescent COVID-19.

This clone was detected only once. The V call is TRBV30, the J call TRBJ1-4; 7 nucleotides align to TRBD1. Germline trimming cut 4 bases from V and 3 bases from J; bases unmatched to any gene: 5. Looked up from germline, CDR1 is GTSNPN and CDR2 is SVGIG (reference sequence). The CDR3 sequence is 14 residues long. CDR3 amino acids: CAWKTGYANEKLFF. The DNA for the CDR3 is TGTGCCTGGAAGACAGGGTATGCTAATGAAAAACTGTTTTTT.

This rearrangement joins TRBV5-1 to TRBJ2-7; 8 nucleotides align to TRBD1. Trimming took 5 bases from V and 3 from J; bases not matched to a gene: 16. The germline V gene encodes CDR1 SGHRS and CDR2 YFSETQ. The CDR3 is made up of 17 amino acids. CDR3 DNA sequence: TGCGCCAGCAGAATACGTTTCGACAGGGGAATGGGCTACGAGCAGTACTTC. Its translation: CASRIRFDRGMGYEQYF.

The chain has TRBV12-3 or TRBV12-4 and TRBJ1-1, with 8 nucleotides matching TRBD1. This CDR3 spans 13 amino acids. V lost 7 bases to trimming and J lost 4 bases; unmatched junction nucleotides: 5. Written as DNA, the CDR3 is TGTGCCAGCACCCCCACAGGGGGCACTGAAGCTTTCTTT. It translates to CASTPTGGTEAFF.

This sequence joins TRBV28 and TRBJ1-5; D might be TRBD1 (5 bases). Per the germline V gene, CDR1 is MDHEN and CDR2 is SYDVKM. V lost 5 bases to trimming and J lost 3 bases, with 14 bases between them. The CDR3 covers 15 residues. CDR3 loop: CASSLIDRPNQPQHF. The CDR3 DNA sequence: TGTGCCAGCAGTCTAATTGACAGACCCAATCAGCCCCAGCATTTT. Supplemented by reference TRBV28 and TRBJ1-5, the full variable domain reads DVKVTQSSRYLVKRTGEKVFLECVQDMDHENMFWYRQDPGLGLRLIYFSYDVKMKEKGDIPEGYSVSREKKERFSLILESASTNQTSMYLCASSLIDRPNQPQHFGDGTRLSIL.

The chain recombines TRBV3-1 (or the pseudogene TRBV3-2) with TRBJ2-2; TRBD1 is a possible D gene (5 bases). Germline CDR1 LGHDT, CDR2 YNNKEL (reference sequence). This CDR3 contains 16 residues. Trimming removed 1 base from V and 3 bases from J, with 12 bases in between. Here the CDR3 DNA reads TGTGCCAGCAGCCAAGGCCACAGGCTGGACACCGGGGAGCTGTTTTTT. Translation: CASSQGHRLDTGELFF.

The chain employs TRBV9 and TRBJ1-1, with 7 bases that match TRBD1. Unmatched junction bases numbered 6, after V lost 4 bases and J lost 3 bases. This CDR3 is built from 14 residues. Germline V CDR1 and CDR2: SGDLS, YYNGEE. The CDR3 DNA reads TGTGCCAGCAGCCCACGACAGGGAGACACTGAAGCTTTCTTT. The encoded protein is CASSPRQGDTEAFF.

The rearrangement links TRBV2 to TRBJ2-7; perhaps TRBD2 as D (5 bases). Per germline, CDR1 SNHLY and CDR2 FYNNEI. This CDR3 spans 12 amino acids. The V and J ends lost 0 bases and 7 bases respectively, with 7 bases between them. The CDR3 reads CASSEAGGEQYF. The DNA for the CDR3 is TGTGCCAGCAGTGAAGCTGGAGGTGAGCAGTACTTC.

V and J are TRBV12-3 or TRBV12-4 and TRBJ1-1; D call uncertain. V was cut by 6 bases and J by 5 bases, with 10 bases left in between. The CDR3 length is 12 residues. DNA for the CDR3: TGTGCCAGCAGGCCACGGGAGACTGAAGCTTTCTTT. Protein: CASRPRETEAFF.

The J gene is TRBJ2-1, the V gene TRBV5-6; 16 bases align to TRBD2. V gave up 4 bases and J gave up 7 bases; unmatched junction bases: 11. Germline assignment: CDR1 SGHDT and CDR2 YYEEEE. CDR3 length: 18 residues. The CDR3 DNA reads TGTGCCAGCAGCCTAGGGACTAGCGGGAGGGCGTTCCGGAATGAGCAGTTCTTC. Translated: CASSLGTSGRAFRNEQFF.

The gene calls are TRBV9 and TRBJ1-5; no reliable D call. V lost 0 bases, J lost 3 bases, and 7 bases lay in between. This CDR3 has 14 amino acids. The germline CDR1 and CDR2 sequences are SGDLS and YYNGEE. CDR3 sequence reads: CASSVGLDNQPQHF. As DNA, the CDR3 is TGTGCCAGCAGCGTAGGACTTGACAATCAGCCCCAGCATTTT.

V gene TRBV6-2 or TRBV6-3 combines with J gene TRBJ2-7, with TRBD1 as a possible D gene (6 bases). Trimming took 2 bases from V and 0 from J, leaving 14 bases between them. The germline gives CDR1 MNHEY, CDR2 SVGEGT. The CDR3 has 16 amino acids. The CDR3 region is CASSYGQTGVSYEQYF. The CDR3 DNA reads TGTGCCAGCAGTTACGGCCAGACAGGAGTCTCCTACGAGCAGTACTTC.

The V and J genes are TRBV4-1 and TRBJ2-3; no clear D gene. CDR1 and CDR2 from the germline V gene are MGHRA and YSYEKL. Trimming stripped 4 bases from V and 9 bases from J, with 14 bases between. The CDR3 is made up of 13 amino acids. CDR3 in DNA: TGCGCCAGCAGCCCCAGAGAGGTAGCCACGCAGTATTTT. Translating gives CASSPREVATQYF.

This clone was detected once. The chain combines TRBV10-2 with TRBJ2-5; 9 nucleotides agree with TRBD2. The CDR3 is 15 amino acids. The junction had 3 bases not matched to a gene; V was cut back by 3 bases and J by 1 base. Germline CDR1 WSHSY, CDR2 SAAADI. The CDR3: CASSEPAGGQETQYF. DNA for the CDR3: TGCGCCAGCAGTGAACCAGCGGGAGGCCAAGAGACCCAGTACTTC.

In this sample, this clone turned up once. This chain joins TRBV7-9 and TRBJ1-5, with TRBD1 matching over 12 bases. The CDR3 totals 17 residues. In germline, CDR1 is SEHNR, CDR2 FQNEAQ (reference sequence). V gave up 5 bases and J gave up 4 bases; unmatched junction bases: 9. The chain's CDR3 is CASSAGTGGEKNQPQHF. CDR3 in DNA: TGTGCCAGCAGCGCCGGGACAGGGGGCGAAAAGAATCAGCCCCAGCATTTT.

The chain uses TRBV5-1 and TRBJ2-5; 11 nucleotides align to TRBD2. V dropped 3 bases and J dropped 7; count of bases not matched to a gene: 14. Germline values: CDR1 SGHRS, CDR2 YFSETQ. The CDR3 extends over 17 amino acids. CDR3 sequence (DNA): TGCGCCAGCAGCTACTCTAGACTAGCGGGGCCCTTGTGGACCCAGTACTTC. It yields the protein CASSYSRLAGPLWTQYF.

The chain couples TRBV29-1 to TRBJ1-1, with TRBD1 as a possible D gene (5 bases). V lost 6 bases, J lost 3 bases, and 20 bases lay in between. Germline CDR1 and CDR2: SQVTM and ANQGSEA. The CDR3 spans 15 residues. CDR3 nucleotide sequence: TGCAGCGTCTTTACCTTCGGGGGGTTCGACACTGAAGCTTTCTTT. It is translated as CSVFTFGGFDTEAFF.

This chain links TRBV5-4 with TRBJ2-5; D might be TRBD2 (7 bases). CDR1 and CDR2 from the germline V gene are SGHNT and YYREEE (reference sequence). The CDR3 runs to 14 residues. Trimming removed 7 bases from V and 5 bases from J, with 18 bases in between. CDR3 nucleotides: TGTGCCAGCTCTTGGGGGGGCAATGGTGAGACCCAGTACTTC. Its translation is CASSWGGNGETQYF.

This clone has just one count. The chain's CDR3 is CASSQGGSSQYQETQYF. Here the CDR3 DNA reads TGCGCCAGCAGCCAGGGTGGATCTAGCCAGTACCAAGAGACCCAGTACTTC. V gene TRBV4-3 combines with J gene TRBJ2-5, with D maybe TRBD2 (5 bases). The CDR3 extends over 17 amino acids. V lost 3 bases and J 0 bases, leaving 17 bases between the germline ends. Germline V lookup: CDR1 LGHNA, CDR2 YSLEER.

The V gene is TRBV4-3, the J gene TRBJ2-7, with TRBD2 identical over 11 bases. The V gene's germline CDR1 is LGHNA and CDR2 YSLEER. The length of the CDR3 is 17 residues. Losses at the gene ends were 1 base for V and 1 base for J; bases not matched to a gene: 6. The CDR3 loop is CASSQGLAGGRSYEQYF. DNA for the CDR3: TGCGCCAGCAGCCAAGGGCTAGCGGGAGGTAGATCCTACGAGCAGTACTTC.

The gene calls are TRBV6-5 and TRBJ2-7, with TRBD2 matching over 10 bases. Germline trimming cut 6 bases from V and 3 bases from J; bases unmatched to any gene: 8. Germline V gene sequence: CDR1 MNHEY, CDR2 SVGAGI. The CDR3 is 15 residues long. The CDR3 loop is CASSPGLAVVYEQYF. CDR3 in DNA: TGTGCCAGCAGCCCCGGACTAGCGGTTGTCTACGAGCAGTACTTC.